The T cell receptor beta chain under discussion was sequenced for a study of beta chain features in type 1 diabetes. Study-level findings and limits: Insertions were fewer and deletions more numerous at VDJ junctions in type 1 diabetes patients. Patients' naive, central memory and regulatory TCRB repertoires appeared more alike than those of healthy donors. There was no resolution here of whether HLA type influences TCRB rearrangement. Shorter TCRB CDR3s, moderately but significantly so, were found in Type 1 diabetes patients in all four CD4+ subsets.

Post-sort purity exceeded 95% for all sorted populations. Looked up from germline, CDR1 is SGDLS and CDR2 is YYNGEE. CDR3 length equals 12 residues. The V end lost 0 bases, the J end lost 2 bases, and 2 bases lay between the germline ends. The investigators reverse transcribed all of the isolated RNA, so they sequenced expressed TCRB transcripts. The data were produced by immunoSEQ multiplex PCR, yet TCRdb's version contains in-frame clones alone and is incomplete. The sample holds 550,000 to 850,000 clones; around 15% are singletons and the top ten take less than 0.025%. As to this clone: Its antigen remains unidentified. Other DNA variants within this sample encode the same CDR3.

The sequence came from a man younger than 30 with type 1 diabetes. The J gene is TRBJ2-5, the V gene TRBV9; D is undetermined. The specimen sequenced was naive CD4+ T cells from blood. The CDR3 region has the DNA TGTGCCAGCAGCGTAGAACAAGAGACCCAGTACTTC. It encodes CASSVEQETQYF.